These T cell receptor beta chains were read from a single sample in a study of T cells after yellow fever vaccination. MiXCR, run by TCRdb on the 5' RACE reads, gives a single entry per CDR3 protein. Altogether a few hundred thousand distinct CDR3 sequences are present, around 6.8% being singletons, with the ten largest covering over 15%. The sequenced sample was PBMCs, obtained 45 days after the first yellow fever vaccination. These receptors were taken from a man in his late teens or twenties who received the YFV17D yellow fever vaccine. CDR3s include the opening cysteine and the closing phenylalanine or tryptophan. Each record gives: D gene, clone size, J gene, CDR3 length, V gene, CDR3 DNA, CDR3 protein. D genes are given only for firm matches. Size tells how often a clone was seen (once, few, many) or the class of an expanded clone, and some rows leave it out.

NA few TRBJ2-3 13 TRBV27 TGTGCCAGCAGACCCTTGAGCACAGATACGCAGTATTTT CASRPLSTDTQYF
NA few TRBJ1-1 14 TRBV20-1 TGCAGTGCTAGAGTTCGGGGCTGGGGCACTGAAGCTTTCTTT CSARVRGWGTEAFF
TRBD2 NA TRBJ2-5 16 TRBV4-1 TGCGCCAGCAGCCAGGGTCGGGGGGGGTTTCAAGAGACCCAGTACTTC CASSQGRGGFQETQYF
TRBD1 many TRBJ2-3 14 TRBV5-1 TGCGCCAGCAGCTCCCCAACAGGGGGATATACGCAGTATTTT CASSSPTGGYTQYF
NA few TRBJ2-2 16 TRBV20-1 TGCTGTGCTAGAGATCGGGTAGCGGAGAACACCGGGGAGCTGTTTTTT CCARDRVAENTGELFF
NA few TRBJ1-1 15 TRBV25-1 TGTGCCACTTCCTGCTGTTCAGGCACTAACACTGAAGCTTTCTTT CATSCCSGTNTEAFF
TRBD2 NA TRBJ2-1 12 TRBV6-5 TGTGCCAGCAGTCCGGGGGGAGCTCAGCAGTTCTTC CASSPGGAQQFF
NA NA TRBJ1-2 13 TRBV27 TGTGCCAGCAGTTTTCTGGGGCGCTATGGCTACACCTTC CASSFLGRYGYTF
TRBD1 NA TRBJ1-4 15 TRBV7-9 TGTGCCAGCAGCCCACGGGACAGGGATAATGAAAAACTGTTTTTT CASSPRDRDNEKLFF
NA few TRBJ2-7 18 TRBV4-3 TGCGCCAGCAGACCTCCGGACCTTGGTGGGTACGGTGATTACGAGCAGTACTTC CASRPPDLGGYGDYEQYF
NA few TRBJ2-1 12 TRBV5-8 TGTGCCAGCAGCCCGGACGGGGATAGGCAGTTCTTC CASSPDGDRQFF
TRBD1 many TRBJ1-1 14 TRBV13 TGTGCCAGCAGCGGAAGTACAGGGGATACTGAAGCTTTCTTT CASSGSTGDTEAFF
NA many TRBJ2-1 12 TRBV7-2 TGTGCCAGCAGCTTAACCTACAATGAGCAGTTCTTC CASSLTYNEQFF
TRBD1 few TRBJ1-1 17 TRBV6-2/TRBV6-3 TGTGCCAGCAGTTCCCTCCCCCGAATGGACAGGGTCTCTGAAGCTTTCTTT CASSSLPRMDRVSEAFF
NA few TRBJ2-1 13 TRBV7-2 TGTGCCAGCAGCTCCATCCATGGGAGTAGGAAGTTCTTC CASSSIHGSRKFF
TRBD2 many TRBJ2-3 15 TRBV7-2 TGTGCCAGCAGCAACAGCGGGGGGGCCGGAGATACGCAGTATTTT CASSNSGGAGDTQYF
NA many TRBJ1-2 14 TRBV18 TGTGCCAGCTCACCATCTGCGGGGGAGAGTGGCTACACCTTC CASSPSAGESGYTF
NA NA TRBJ1-1 17 TRBV7-8 TGTGCCAGCAGCTTAGGGCCGGACACTCGAGGCGGCACTGAAGCTTTCTTT CASSLGPDTRGGTEAFF
NA NA TRBJ1-2 14 TRBV7-2 TGTGCCAGCAGCTTAGTAGGGGAGGGCTATGGCTACACCTTC CASSLVGEGYGYTF
NA NA TRBJ1-6 14 TRBV6-1 TGTGCCAATCTCACAGCGGGGCTCAATTCACCCCTCCACTTT CANLTAGLNSPLHF
TRBD1 few TRBJ2-1 11 TRBV28 TGTGCCAGCAGCGTGACAGGGGAGGAGTTCTTC CASSVTGEEFF
NA NA TRBJ1-2 16 TRBV5-6 TGTGCCAGCAGCATACCCGACAGCTACGGGAGCTATGGCTACACCTTC CASSIPDSYGSYGYTF